Shown below are 24 T cell receptor beta chains from a single sample sequenced in a study of early T cells in non-severe SARS-CoV-2 infection. TCRdb re-analysed the 5' RACE reads in MiXCR, keeping a single row per CDR3 protein. Among fewer than 55,000 distinct CDR3 sequences listed, 4% were seen once. The specimen sequenced was whole blood. These receptors were taken from an adult who was a healthcare worker with PCR-confirmed SARS-CoV-2 infection or an uninfected control (not recorded which).

This clonotype was seen a handful of times. The chain has TRBV6-5 and TRBJ2-7, with 8 bases aligning to TRBD1. Germline lookup yields CDR1 MNHEY and CDR2 SVGAGI. V lost 4 bases and J lost 6; bases outside the gene matches: 11. The CDR3 is made up of 15 amino acids. The CDR3 DNA reads TGTGCCAGCAGTTCCCCCGGGACAGGTCTTCGCGAGCAGTACTTC. This gives the protein CASSSPGTGLREQYF.

This clonotype has at least ten counts. This sequence joins TRBV27 and TRBJ2-6, with TRBD2 matching over 8 bases. The CDR3 runs 16 residues. The V segment lost 5 bases and the J segment 4 bases; nucleotides outside the gene matches: 7. Looked up from germline, CDR1 is MNHEY and CDR2 is SMNVEV (reference sequence). CDR3 sequence reads: CASSPQRETGANVLTF. CDR3 sequence (DNA): TGTGCCAGCAGTCCTCAGCGGGAGACCGGGGCCAACGTCCTGACTTTC. Full variable domain (outside the CDR3, taken from reference TRBV27 and TRBJ2-6): EAQVTQNPRYLITVTGKKLTVTCSQNMNHEYMSWYRQDPGLGLRQIYYSMNVEVTDKGDVPEGYKVSRKEKRNFPLILESPSPNQTSLYFCASSPQRETGANVLTFGAGSRLTVL.

Many counts were recorded for this clonotype. V usage is TRBV6-1 and J usage is TRBJ1-2; D uncertain. Trimming removed 6 bases from V and 2 bases from J, with 10 bases in between. Germline CDR1 MNHNS, CDR2 SASEGT. This CDR3 contains 13 residues. The CDR3 region has the DNA TGTGCCAGCAGAGAGACGGTGAACTATGGCTACACCTTC. It yields the protein CASRETVNYGYTF.

Many counts were recorded for this clonotype. The DNA for the CDR3 is TGTGCCAGCAGTTTTCAATTCGGACTAACTAACACAGATACGCAGTATTTT. Translation gives CASSFQFGLTNTDTQYF. The chain uses TRBV28 and TRBJ2-3; D possibly corresponds to TRBD2 (6 bases). Per the germline V gene, CDR1 is MDHEN and CDR2 is SYDVKM. The CDR3 is 17 amino acids. Trimming stripped 3 bases from V and 2 bases from J, with 18 bases between.

This clonotype occurred many times. The chain employs TRBV13 and TRBJ1-1; D is possibly TRBD1 (6 bases). CDR1 and CDR2 from the germline V gene are PRHDT and FYEKMQ (reference sequence). Trimming took off 5 bases at V and 4 bases at J, with 20 bases between the two ends. The length of the CDR3 is 16 residues. As DNA, the CDR3 is TGTGCCAGCAGCAGACTAGGCCCGGGGGGCGGCACTGAAGCTTTCTTT. This codes for CASSRLGPGGGTEAFF.

The chain is built from TRBV2 and TRBJ2-3; no reliable D call. The CDR3 runs 10 residues. V was shortened by 6 bases and J by 6 bases, with 4 bases between the two germline ends. Germline loops: CDR1 SNHLY, CDR2 FYNNEI. The CDR3: CASRTDTQYF. The DNA of the CDR3 is TGTGCCAGCAGGACGGATACGCAGTATTTT.

This clonotype was observed at least ten times. This rearrangement joins TRBV6-5 to TRBJ1-1; D might be TRBD1 (5 bases). V lost 2 bases and J lost 1, with 11 bases in between. Germline CDR1 and CDR2: MNHEY and SVGAGI. This CDR3 has 15 residues. The CDR3 sequence is CASSYNARANTEAFF. The CDR3 DNA sequence: TGTGCCAGCAGTTACAACGCCAGGGCGAACACTGAAGCTTTCTTT.

This clonotype showed up many times. The chain's CDR3 is CASSLAQGLPQETQYF. The CDR3, as DNA: TGCGCCAGCAGCTTGGCTCAGGGGCTACCCCAAGAGACCCAGTACTTC. The V gene is TRBV5-1, the J gene TRBJ2-5; D is perhaps TRBD1 (6 bases). Trimming pared 0 bases from V and 1 base from J, leaving 13 bases between. Per the germline V gene, CDR1 is SGHRS and CDR2 is YFSETQ. The CDR3 length is 16 residues. Filled out from reference TRBV5-1 and TRBJ2-5, the complete variable domain reads KAGVTQTPRYLIKTRGQQVTLSCSPISGHRSVSWYQQTPGQGLQFLFEYFSETQRNKGNFPGRFSGRQFSNSRSEMNVSTLELGDSALYLCASSLAQGLPQETQYFGPGTRLLVL.

This clonotype was observed at least ten times. This sequence joins TRBV19 and TRBJ2-1; 7 bases agree with TRBD2. V lost 5 bases to trimming and J lost 0 bases; unmatched junction nucleotides: 10. Germline CDR1 LNHDA, CDR2 SQIVND (reference sequence). This CDR3 is built from 17 residues. The CDR3 bases are TGTGCCAGTAGTCCCATTACTAGCGCCACCTCCTACAATGAGCAGTTCTTC. The encoded protein is CASSPITSATSYNEQFF. The variable domain in full, with the rest retrieved from reference TRBV19 and TRBJ2-1, is DGGITQSPKYLFRKEGQNVTLSCEQNLNHDAMYWYRQDPGQGLRLIYYSQIVNDFQKGDIAEGYSVSREKKESFPLTVTSAQKNPTAFYLCASSPITSATSYNEQFFGPGTRLTVL.

The genes are TRBV29-1 and TRBJ1-2; possibly TRBD1 for D (5 bases). This CDR3 spans 13 amino acids. Per the germline V gene, CDR1 is SQVTM and CDR2 is ANQGSEA. Trimming took off 5 bases at V and 3 bases at J, with 13 bases between the two ends. The CDR3 reads CSVRRAGHYGYTF. The CDR3 nucleotides read TGCAGCGTTCGAAGGGCGGGGCACTATGGCTACACCTTC.

This clonotype was counted ten times or more. The chain couples TRBV6-6 to TRBJ2-7; the D gene is possibly TRBD1 (6 bases). Germline V CDR1 and CDR2: MNHNY, SVGAGI (reference sequence). V was cut by 2 bases and J by 7 bases, with 9 bases left in between. This CDR3 contains 12 residues. Written as DNA, the CDR3 is TGTGCCAGCAGTTACAGGCAGGGGGAGCAGTACTTC. Encoded protein: CASSYRQGEQYF.

This clonotype was picked up many times. The rearrangement links TRBV5-1 to TRBJ2-7, with 12 nucleotides matching TRBD2. The CDR3 is made up of 20 amino acids. From germline, CDR1 is SGHRS and CDR2 YFSETQ. The V segment lost 0 bases and the J segment 4 bases; nucleotides outside the gene matches: 17. In DNA form, the CDR3 reads TGCGCCAGCAGCTTGGCGAGCTTGGGACTAGCGGGCGGTCCCATTTACGAGCAGTACTTC. This gives the protein CASSLASLGLAGGPIYEQYF.

This clonotype was seen ten or more times. The chain is built from TRBV5-1 and TRBJ1-1; 10 bases agree with TRBD1. V was clipped by 4 bases and J by 11 bases; unmatched bases: 8. Germline lookup yields CDR1 SGHRS and CDR2 YFSETQ. The CDR3 is 13 residues long. The DNA of the CDR3 is TGCGCCAGCAGCCCGACAGGGGGCGCGATGGCTTTCTTT. It specifies CASSPTGGAMAFF. Variable domain in full (rest from reference TRBV5-1 and TRBJ1-1): KAGVTQTPRYLIKTRGQQVTLSCSPISGHRSVSWYQQTPGQGLQFLFEYFSETQRNKGNFPGRFSGRQFSNSRSEMNVSTLELGDSALYLCASSPTGGAMAFFGQGTRLTVV.

This clonotype was seen ten or more times. V is TRBV7-6 and J is TRBJ2-3; 9 positions agree with TRBD1. This CDR3 has 17 residues. Germline-derived CDR1 and CDR2 are SGHVS and FNYEAQ. J gave up 4 bases and V 2 bases, and 10 bases lay outside the gene matches. The CDR3 spells CASSLFLGQGRPDTQYF. As DNA, the CDR3 is TGTGCCAGCAGCTTATTTCTGGGACAGGGTCGGCCAGATACGCAGTATTTT.

The sample holds many counts of this clonotype. This chain joins TRBV7-2 and TRBJ1-3; possibly TRBD1 for D (5 bases). The CDR3 totals 15 residues. Germline CDR1 reads SGHTA; CDR2 reads FQGNSA. Trimming removed 5 bases at V and 0 bases at J, with 11 bases between. The CDR3 spells CASSLDNASGNTIYF. For the CDR3, the DNA is TGTGCCAGCAGCCTGGACAACGCCTCTGGAAACACCATATATTTT.

This clonotype has at least ten counts. V gene TRBV6-1 combines with J gene TRBJ1-4; 8 nucleotides align to TRBD1. Germline CDR1 MNHNS, CDR2 SASEGT. This CDR3 region has 15 residues. V trimming: 0 bases; J trimming: 13 bases; junction bases outside the gene matches: 10. The CDR3, as DNA: TGTGCCAGCAGTGAAGCAGACAGGGGCGTGAAAAGACTGTTTTTT. This encodes CASSEADRGVKRLFF.

This clonotype occurred many times. The chain carries TRBV7-9 and TRBJ2-1; D may be TRBD1 or TRBD2 (6 bases each). The CDR3 runs 15 residues. Looked up from germline, CDR1 is SEHNR and CDR2 is FQNEAQ (reference sequence). V was clipped by 4 bases and J by 7 bases, with 17 bases between them. The CDR3 is CASSYGGGLGNEQFF. The CDR3 DNA is TGTGCCAGCAGCTACGGAGGGGGGCTCGGGAATGAGCAGTTCTTC.

At least ten counts were recorded for this clonotype. The chain couples TRBV12-3 or TRBV12-4 to TRBJ2-1, with 8 bases that match TRBD2. Trimming cost V 5 bases and J 3 bases; bases outside gene matches: 9. This CDR3 region has 16 residues. CDR3 amino acids: CASSLTERGFYNEQFF. CDR3 DNA sequence: TGTGCCAGCAGTCTGACCGAGCGGGGGTTCTACAATGAGCAGTTCTTC.

The table lists this clonotype with many counts. The chain carries TRBV10-3 and TRBJ2-7; 8 nucleotides line up with TRBD1. CDR1 is ENHRY, CDR2 SYGVKD, per germline. The V gene end was trimmed by 7 bases and the J gene end by 6 bases; junction bases not matched to a gene: 5. The CDR3 sequence is 12 residues long. CDR3 coding DNA: TGTGCCATCATGGACAGGGTATCCGAGCAGTACTTC. This gives the protein CAIMDRVSEQYF.

This clonotype was seen ten or more times. V and J are TRBV7-2 and TRBJ2-1; unclear D gene. V was cut by 4 bases and J by 5 bases, with 12 bases left in between. Per the germline V gene, CDR1 is SGHTA and CDR2 is FQGNSA. The CDR3 runs to 14 residues. The CDR3 region is CASSSAVSNNEQFF. The CDR3, as DNA: TGTGCCAGCAGCTCAGCTGTCAGTAACAATGAGCAGTTCTTC.

This clonotype has ten or more counts. This CDR3 reads CASSRQGAAKGLEAFF. CDR3 coding DNA: TGTGCCAGCAGCCGACAGGGGGCCGCCAAGGGGCTTGAAGCTTTCTTT. The V call is TRBV3-1, the J call TRBJ1-1, with TRBD1 matching over 10 bases. The CDR3 consists of 16 residues. CDR1 LGHDT and CDR2 YNNKEL come from the germline V gene (reference sequence). V lost 4 bases and J lost 7; bases outside the gene matches: 12.

There are many counts of this clonotype. The V gene is TRBV7-6, the J gene TRBJ2-7; D is perhaps TRBD1 (6 bases). Germline assignment: CDR1 SGHVS and CDR2 FNYEAQ. V lost 3 bases and J 7 bases, leaving 13 bases between the germline ends. This CDR3 has 13 amino acids. The CDR3 DNA is TGTGCCAGCAGCTTCCAGGGGTTGAGTGAGCAGTACTTC. Amino acid sequence: CASSFQGLSEQYF.

The sample holds many counts of this clonotype. V is TRBV9 and J is TRBJ2-3; the D call may be TRBD1 or TRBD2 (7 bases each). The CDR3 spans 16 residues. The V gene lost 3 bases and the J gene lost 1 base, with 15 bases spanning the gap. CDR1 SGDLS and CDR2 YYNGEE come from the germline V gene. The CDR3 nucleotides are TGTGCCAGCAGCGGAGACAGGGAGGGGGGCACAGATACGCAGTATTTT. Protein product: CASSGDREGGTDTQYF.

In its sample, this clonotype was seen many times. The genes are TRBV5-3 and TRBJ2-2; D gene unclear. TRBV5-3 belongs to the ORF category, with a function that is uncertain. This CDR3 region has 11 residues. Trimming removed 4 bases at V and 6 bases at J, with 4 bases between. CDR3 DNA: TGTGCCAGAAGCCGACCCGGGGAGCTGTTTTTT. This sequence encodes CARSRPGELFF.